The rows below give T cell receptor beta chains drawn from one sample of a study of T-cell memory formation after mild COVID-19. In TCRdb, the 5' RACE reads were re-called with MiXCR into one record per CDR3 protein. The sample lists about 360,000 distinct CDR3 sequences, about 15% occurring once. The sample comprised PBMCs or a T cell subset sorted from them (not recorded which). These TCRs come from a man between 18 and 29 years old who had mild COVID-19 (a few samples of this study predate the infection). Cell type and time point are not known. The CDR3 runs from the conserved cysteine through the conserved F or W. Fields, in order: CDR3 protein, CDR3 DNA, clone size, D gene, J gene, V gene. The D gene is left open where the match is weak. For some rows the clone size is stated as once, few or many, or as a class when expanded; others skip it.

cdr3_aa: CASSLEDHEQYF
cdr3_nt: TGTGCCAGCAGCTTAGAAGACCACGAGCAGTACTTC
clone_size: -
d_call: -
j_call: TRBJ2-7
v_call: TRBV13

cdr3_aa: CASSWGGLAGPSYNEQFF
cdr3_nt: TGCGCCAGCAGCTGGGGGGGACTAGCGGGGCCCAGCTACAATGAGCAGTTCTTC
clone_size: few
d_call: TRBD2
j_call: TRBJ2-1
v_call: TRBV5-1

cdr3_aa: CATSDLGSGANVLTF
cdr3_nt: TGTGCCACCAGTGATCTTGGCTCTGGGGCCAACGTCCTGACTTTC
clone_size: few
d_call: -
j_call: TRBJ2-6
v_call: TRBV24-1

cdr3_aa: CSAKHGGQETQYF
cdr3_nt: TGCAGTGCCAAGCACGGGGGCCAAGAGACCCAGTACTTC
clone_size: -
d_call: -
j_call: TRBJ2-5
v_call: TRBV20-1

cdr3_aa: CASSYESQETQYF
cdr3_nt: TGTGCCAGCAGTTATGAGAGCCAAGAGACCCAGTACTTC
clone_size: few
d_call: -
j_call: TRBJ2-5
v_call: TRBV6-2/TRBV6-3

cdr3_aa: CSAKWGSTDTQYF
cdr3_nt: TGCAGTGCTAAGTGGGGGAGCACAGATACGCAGTATTTT
clone_size: few
d_call: -
j_call: TRBJ2-3
v_call: TRBV20-1

cdr3_aa: CASSQNRTGITRGEQYF
cdr3_nt: TGCGCCAGCAGCCAAAATCGGACAGGGATCACCAGGGGGGAGCAGTACTTC
clone_size: few
d_call: TRBD1
j_call: TRBJ2-7
v_call: TRBV5-1

cdr3_aa: CASTFKGGTEAFF
cdr3_nt: TGTGCCAGCACCTTCAAAGGCGGGACTGAAGCTTTCTTT
clone_size: few
d_call: -
j_call: TRBJ1-1
v_call: TRBV5-6

cdr3_aa: CASSLALGRLGNSPLHF
cdr3_nt: TGTGCCAGCAGCTTGGCGTTAGGGAGGTTGGGAAACTCACCCCTCCACTTT
clone_size: few
d_call: -
j_call: TRBJ1-6
v_call: TRBV5-4

cdr3_aa: CASSQADGNTEAFF
cdr3_nt: TGCGCCAGCAGCCAAGCAGACGGGAACACTGAAGCTTTCTTT
clone_size: many
d_call: -
j_call: TRBJ1-1
v_call: TRBV4-1

cdr3_aa: CAWSRGMTDTQYF
cdr3_nt: TGTGCCTGGAGTCGGGGTATGACAGATACGCAGTATTTT
clone_size: many
d_call: -
j_call: TRBJ2-3
v_call: TRBV30

cdr3_aa: CASGLAGTGRQPQHF
cdr3_nt: TGTGCTAGTGGTTTGGCCGGGACAGGTCGGCAGCCCCAGCATTTT
clone_size: -
d_call: TRBD1
j_call: TRBJ1-5
v_call: TRBV12-5

cdr3_aa: CASSVGTSGLDEQFF
cdr3_nt: TGTGCCAGCAGCGTAGGGACTAGCGGTTTAGATGAGCAGTTCTTC
clone_size: few
d_call: TRBD2
j_call: TRBJ2-1
v_call: TRBV9

cdr3_aa: CASSPGYRSNGYTF
cdr3_nt: TGTGCCAGCAGCCCGGGGTATCGGTCTAATGGCTACACCTTC
clone_size: few
d_call: -
j_call: TRBJ1-2
v_call: TRBV7-6

cdr3_aa: CASSQSYSSYSGNTIYF
cdr3_nt: TGCGCCAGCAGCCAATCCTACAGTTCCTACTCTGGAAACACCATATATTTT
clone_size: few
d_call: -
j_call: TRBJ1-3
v_call: TRBV4-1

cdr3_aa: CASRYLTGNSPLHF
cdr3_nt: TGTGCCAGCCGATATCTGACAGGGAATTCACCCCTCCACTTT
clone_size: many
d_call: TRBD1
j_call: TRBJ1-6
v_call: TRBV6-1

cdr3_aa: CASSPRGANTGELFF
cdr3_nt: TGTGCCAGCAGTCCCAGAGGGGCGAACACCGGGGAGCTGTTTTTT
clone_size: many
d_call: -
j_call: TRBJ2-2
v_call: TRBV6-4

cdr3_aa: CASSLAENRGDQPQHF
cdr3_nt: TGTGCCAGCAGCTTAGCGGAGAACAGGGGCGATCAGCCCCAGCATTTT
clone_size: few
d_call: TRBD1
j_call: TRBJ1-5
v_call: TRBV7-2

cdr3_aa: CASSLTSVQFF
cdr3_nt: TGTGCCAGCAGCCTAACTAGCGTTCAGTTCTTC
clone_size: few
d_call: TRBD2
j_call: TRBJ2-1
v_call: TRBV7-3

cdr3_aa: CASSHRDRGYNEQFF
cdr3_nt: TGTGCCAGCAGCCACAGGGACAGGGGCTACAATGAGCAGTTCTTC
clone_size: many
d_call: TRBD1
j_call: TRBJ2-1
v_call: TRBV6-6

cdr3_aa: CASSQDGAGLGGPKDTQYF
cdr3_nt: TGCGCCAGCAGCCAAGATGGCGCGGGGTTGGGGGGGCCGAAAGATACGCAGTATTTT
clone_size: -
d_call: -
j_call: TRBJ2-3
v_call: TRBV4-3

cdr3_aa: CASGGDYGYTF
cdr3_nt: TGTGCCAGCGGGGGGGACTATGGCTACACCTTC
clone_size: few
d_call: -
j_call: TRBJ1-2
v_call: TRBV2

cdr3_aa: CASRSQGMSGYTF
cdr3_nt: TGTGCCAGCAGATCACAGGGGATGAGCGGCTACACCTTC
clone_size: -
d_call: TRBD1
j_call: TRBJ1-2
v_call: TRBV6-5

cdr3_aa: CASSLGLQLSGNTIYF
cdr3_nt: TGTGCCAGCAGTTTGGGACTACAACTCTCTGGAAACACCATATATTTT
clone_size: -
d_call: -
j_call: TRBJ1-3
v_call: TRBV12-3/TRBV12-4

cdr3_aa: CASSQGEVWQPQHF
cdr3_nt: TGTGCCAGCAGCCAAGGGGAGGTCTGGCAGCCCCAGCATTTT
clone_size: many
d_call: -
j_call: TRBJ1-5
v_call: TRBV3-1

cdr3_aa: CASSAPLAGTWDEQFF
cdr3_nt: TGTGCCAGCAGCGCCCCACTAGCGGGGACCTGGGATGAGCAGTTCTTC
clone_size: -
d_call: TRBD2
j_call: TRBJ2-1
v_call: TRBV7-2

cdr3_aa: CSARGDLSGANVLTF
cdr3_nt: TGCAGTGCTAGGGGGGACCTTTCTGGGGCCAACGTCCTGACTTTC
clone_size: -
d_call: -
j_call: TRBJ2-6
v_call: TRBV20-1

cdr3_aa: CASSQVLIGQSAHEQYF
cdr3_nt: TGTGCCAGCAGCCAAGTTTTAATTGGGCAGTCCGCTCACGAGCAGTACTTC
clone_size: few
d_call: -
j_call: TRBJ2-7
v_call: TRBV3-1

cdr3_aa: CASSSEGLTGELFF
cdr3_nt: TGTGCCAGCAGTTCAGAGGGCCTGACCGGGGAGCTGTTTTTT
clone_size: many
d_call: -
j_call: TRBJ2-2
v_call: TRBV11-2

cdr3_aa: CASSLGQFQETQYF
cdr3_nt: TGTGCCAGCAGCTTAGGGCAGTTCCAAGAGACCCAGTACTTC
clone_size: few
d_call: -
j_call: TRBJ2-5
v_call: TRBV7-2

cdr3_aa: CASRGDRDYFF
cdr3_nt: TGTGCCAGCAGGGGGGACAGGGATTATTTTTTT
clone_size: few
d_call: TRBD1
j_call: TRBJ1-4
v_call: TRBV6-6

cdr3_aa: CSVDQQGTDYGYTF
cdr3_nt: TGCAGCGTTGACCAACAGGGCACCGACTATGGCTACACCTTC
clone_size: -
d_call: -
j_call: TRBJ1-2
v_call: TRBV29-1

cdr3_aa: CASSLGGHLNTGELFF
cdr3_nt: TGCGCCAGCAGCTTGGGGGGTCACTTGAACACCGGGGAGCTGTTTTTT
clone_size: few
d_call: -
j_call: TRBJ2-2
v_call: TRBV5-1

cdr3_aa: CASGEGAGGPETQYF
cdr3_nt: TGTGCCAGCGGCGAAGGAGCGGGGGGGCCGGAGACCCAGTACTTC
clone_size: few
d_call: TRBD2
j_call: TRBJ2-5
v_call: TRBV12-3/TRBV12-4

cdr3_aa: CASKRDVHNEKLFF
cdr3_nt: TGTGCCAGCAAACGGGACGTACATAATGAAAAACTGTTTTTT
clone_size: -
d_call: -
j_call: TRBJ1-4
v_call: TRBV2

cdr3_aa: CASSRQVGSYNEQFF
cdr3_nt: TGTGCCAGCAGCCGCCAGGTAGGCTCCTACAATGAGCAGTTCTTC
clone_size: -
d_call: -
j_call: TRBJ2-1
v_call: TRBV7-3

cdr3_aa: CSAPVSGLAHKETQYF
cdr3_nt: TGCAGTGCGCCCGTTTCCGGGCTAGCCCACAAGGAGACCCAGTACTTC
clone_size: few
d_call: -
j_call: TRBJ2-5
v_call: TRBV20-1

cdr3_aa: CASSLAGFVETQYF
cdr3_nt: TGCGCCAGCAGCTTGGCGGGGTTTGTGGAGACCCAGTACTTC
clone_size: few
d_call: -
j_call: TRBJ2-5
v_call: TRBV5-1

cdr3_aa: CASSLAPTATFNYGYTF
cdr3_nt: TGCGCCAGCAGCTTGGCCCCGACAGCAACGTTTAACTATGGCTACACCTTC
clone_size: few
d_call: -
j_call: TRBJ1-2
v_call: TRBV5-1

cdr3_aa: CASSQELEANYGYTF
cdr3_nt: TGCGCCAGCAGCCAAGAATTGGAAGCTAACTATGGCTACACCTTC
clone_size: -
d_call: -
j_call: TRBJ1-2
v_call: TRBV4-1

cdr3_aa: CASGSDYYGYTF
cdr3_nt: TGTGCCTCCGGCAGTGACTACTATGGCTACACCTTC
clone_size: few
d_call: -
j_call: TRBJ1-2
v_call: TRBV24-1

cdr3_aa: CASTDGDSLMDEQFF
cdr3_nt: TGTGCCAGCACCGACGGGGATTCCCTGATGGATGAGCAGTTCTTC
clone_size: -
d_call: -
j_call: TRBJ2-1
v_call: TRBV28

cdr3_aa: CASSPVVSVRIHEQFF
cdr3_nt: TGTGCCAGCTCACCAGTGGTTAGCGTCCGGATTCATGAGCAGTTCTTC
clone_size: few
d_call: -
j_call: TRBJ2-1
v_call: TRBV18